Below are 14 T cell receptor beta chains sequenced from a single sample in a study of T-cell memory formation after mild COVID-19. MiXCR was run by TCRdb on the 5' RACE reads, yielding one entry per CDR3 protein. This table has 350,000 to 500,000 distinct CDR3 sequences, 15% to 20% appearing once. Sequenced: PBMCs or a T cell subset sorted from them (not recorded which). These receptors were obtained from a man aged 18 to 35 who had mild COVID-19 (a few samples of this study predate the infection). Cell type and time point are not known.

V usage is TRBV7-2 and J usage is TRBJ1-2; unclear D gene. Trimming cost V 0 bases and J 4 bases, with 6 bases left between them. The CDR3 is made up of 13 amino acids. The germline V gene encodes CDR1 SGHTA and CDR2 FQGNSA. CDR3 sequence: CASSLAPGYGYTF. CDR3 in DNA: TGTGCCAGCAGCTTAGCGCCAGGCTATGGCTACACCTTC.

The V gene is TRBV6-2 or TRBV6-3, the J gene TRBJ2-7, with D maybe TRBD2 (5 bases). V gave up 2 bases and J gave up 0 bases, with 14 bases separating them. Germline CDR1 MNHEY, CDR2 SVGEGT. The CDR3 runs to 16 residues. CDR3: CASSYETGESSYEQYF. In nucleotides, the CDR3 is TGTGCCAGCAGTTACGAGACCGGGGAGAGCTCCTACGAGCAGTACTTC.

The chain employs TRBV7-9 and TRBJ1-1; D is possibly TRBD1 (5 bases). The germline V and J ends were trimmed by 4 bases and 5 bases, with 26 bases remaining between them. Germline V gene data show CDR1 as SEHNR and CDR2 as FQNEAQ (reference sequence). The CDR3 is 18 residues long. In DNA, the CDR3 is TGTGCCAGCAGCTCAACCATGGGGGGAGATCAGGGTAGGACTGAAGCTTTCTTT. This encodes CASSSTMGGDQGRTEAFF.

In this sample, this clonotype turned up a few times. The J gene is TRBJ2-6, the V gene TRBV20-1; D uncertain. CDR1 is DFQATT, CDR2 SNEGSKA, per germline (reference sequence). Trimming removed 6 bases at V and 1 base at J, with 10 bases between. The CDR3 consists of 14 residues. CDR3: CSAETASGANVLTF. CDR3 DNA sequence: TGCAGTGCCGAGACTGCATCTGGGGCCAACGTCCTGACTTTC.

This clonotype was detected many times. V is TRBV5-1 and J is TRBJ1-2; 7 positions match TRBD1. This CDR3 region has 14 residues. V dropped 1 base and J dropped 3; count of bases not matched to a gene: 3. Germline CDR1 SGHRS, CDR2 YFSETQ. CDR3 region: CASSLSTGDYGYTF. DNA of the CDR3: TGCGCCAGCAGCTTGTCAACAGGGGACTATGGCTACACCTTC.

The chain employs TRBV20-1 and TRBJ1-6; D remains ambiguous. With 3 bases removed from V and 7 bases from J, the gap between germline ends came to 13 bases. This CDR3 contains 14 residues. CDR1 and CDR2 (germline): DFQATT, SNEGSKA (reference sequence). The CDR3 DNA is TGCAGTGCTAGTGTGGGGATTTGGAATTCACCCCTCCACTTT. It translates to CSASVGIWNSPLHF.

The CDR3 region has the DNA TGTGCCAGCAGTTACTCCGGGACAGCGCTACCCCTCCACTTT. Its translation is CASSYSGTALPLHF. V usage is TRBV6-5 and J usage is TRBJ1-6; 7 bases are shared with TRBD1. Germline CDR1 is MNHEY and CDR2 is SVGAGI. V was pared by 0 bases and J by 12 bases, with 5 bases of the junction left unmatched. CDR3 length: 14 amino acids.

This clonotype came up a few times. This chain joins TRBV20-1 and TRBJ2-1; D ambiguous. The CDR3 length is 11 residues. Germline values: CDR1 DFQATT, CDR2 SNEGSKA (reference sequence). V lost 3 bases and J lost 11, with 11 bases in between. The CDR3 coding sequence is TGCAGTGCTAGGGACCCCGGCCAGCAGTTCTTC. This codes for CSARDPGQQFF.

CDR3 coding DNA: TGTGCCAGCACCCAGGCAGGGAGCGGAGCTTTCTTT. Its protein is CASTQAGSGAFF. The chain combines TRBV6-6 with TRBJ1-1; D perhaps matches TRBD1 (5 bases). V dropped 7 bases and J dropped 10 bases, with 16 bases sitting between them. CDR1 and CDR2 (germline): MNHNY, SVGAGI (reference sequence). The CDR3 loop spans 12 amino acids.

This clonotype appeared a few times. The chain couples TRBV7-2 to TRBJ1-5; 10 bases align to TRBD1. CDR3 length: 16 residues. Germline V CDR1 and CDR2: SGHTA, FQGNSA. The ends lost 0 bases at V and 7 bases at J; junction bases unmatched: 6. As DNA, the CDR3 is TGTGCCAGCAGCTTAGCGATAGGACAGGGGGAACAGCCCCAGCATTTT. Protein: CASSLAIGQGEQPQHF.

The rearrangement links TRBV5-1 to TRBJ1-6, with D tentatively TRBD1 (5 bases). This CDR3 contains 16 residues. CDR1 is SGHRS, CDR2 YFSETQ, per germline. Trimming removed 4 bases from V and 7 bases from J, with 18 bases in between. Here the CDR3 DNA reads TGCGCCAGCAGCCCCTCCGTCGGACAAGGGAATTCACCCCTCCACTTT. The encoded protein is CASSPSVGQGNSPLHF.

The chain has TRBV2 and TRBJ2-7, with 10 bases lining up with TRBD1. The CDR3 sequence is 16 residues long. CDR1 and CDR2 (germline): SNHLY, FYNNEI. The J segment lost 1 base and the V segment lost 6 bases, leaving 9 bases of the junction unmatched. CDR3 bases: TGTGCCAGCAGGCCGGGGGGGACAGGGGTTTCCTACGAGCAGTACTTC. It specifies CASRPGGTGVSYEQYF.

This clonotype appeared a few times. V usage is TRBV4-2 and J usage is TRBJ2-3; 10 bases are a match to TRBD2. V was pared by 3 bases and J by 1 base, with 4 bases of the junction left unmatched. Germline CDR1 is LGHNA and CDR2 is YNFKEQ. The CDR3 sequence is 16 residues long. In DNA form, the CDR3 reads TGTGCCAGCAGCCAGGTCGGACTAGCGGGCACAGATACGCAGTATTTT. Residues: CASSQVGLAGTDTQYF.

J is TRBJ2-3 and V is TRBV20-1, with D maybe TRBD2 (7 bases). This CDR3 contains 14 residues. Germline V lookup: CDR1 DFQATT, CDR2 SNEGSKA (reference sequence). V was cut by 6 bases and J by 5 bases, with 18 bases left in between. The CDR3 loop is CSAREGGPGDTQYF. The CDR3 DNA reads as TGCAGTGCCCGAGAGGGGGGGCCGGGAGATACGCAGTATTTT.